A single count supports the clone carrying this T cell receptor (beta chain). What it binds is unknown. The CDR3 spans 17 residues. Germline V gene lookup returns CDR1 SGHTS and CDR2 YDEGEE. The germline V and J ends were trimmed by 0 bases and 0 bases, with 13 bases remaining between them. The sample belongs to a study of cytomegalovirus exposure and HLA in healthy donors. The PCR contained 60 Vbeta and 13 Jbeta primers. Some clones are missing from TCRdb's copy, which holds only in-frame ones; the method was immunoSEQ multiplex PCR. The sample lists around 120,000 clones, roughly 70% occurring once. General study points: Most TCR sequences were uncommon, yet certain public TCRs appeared in many donors. A later analysis found that most CMV-associated TCR beta chains appeared HLA-restricted.

Sequenced input: PBMCs. The V and J genes are TRBV5-8 and TRBJ2-1; D may be TRBD2 (6 bases). The sequence derives from a woman aged 40 to 49 in good health and CMV-seronegative. The CDR3 protein is CASSLGRGRSSYNEQFF. The CDR3, as DNA: TGTGCCAGCAGCTTGGGTCGTGGGAGGAGCTCCTACAATGAGCAGTTCTTC. Using reference TRBV5-8 and TRBJ2-1 for the parts outside the CDR3, the full variable domain is EAGVTQSPTHLIKTRGQQATLRCSPISGHTSVYWYQQALGLGLQFLLWYDEGEERNRGNFPPRFSGRQFPNYSSELNVNALELEDSALYLCASSLGRGRSSYNEQFFGPGTRLTVL.